This T cell receptor (beta chain) was identified during a study of blood T cell repertoires in COVID-19. The wider study: T cells, B-cell-depleted T cells, or PBMCs supplied cDNA or gDNA.

As handled by the study authors: Using reference gene primer amplification, nucleated cell counts were estimated. The method was immunoSEQ multiplex PCR; TCRdb's version includes in-frame clones alone and lacks a portion of them. The DNA gave D and trimming, while V, J and clone size come from that table. The sample lists about 90,000 clones; around three quarters were seen once. The V segment lost 5 bases and the J segment 8 bases; nucleotides outside the gene matches: 6. CDR1 is MNHEY and CDR2 is SMNVEV in the germline V gene (reference sequence). This CDR3 has 13 residues. The J gene is TRBJ2-1, the V gene TRBV27, with 7 bases aligning to TRBD1. The sequence derives from a woman in her 70s with acute or convalescent COVID-19. Sequences were obtained from peripheral blood. This chain's CDR3 is CASSLQGSDEQFF. The DNA for the CDR3 is TGTGCCAGCAGTCTACAGGGGTCCGATGAGCAGTTCTTC.